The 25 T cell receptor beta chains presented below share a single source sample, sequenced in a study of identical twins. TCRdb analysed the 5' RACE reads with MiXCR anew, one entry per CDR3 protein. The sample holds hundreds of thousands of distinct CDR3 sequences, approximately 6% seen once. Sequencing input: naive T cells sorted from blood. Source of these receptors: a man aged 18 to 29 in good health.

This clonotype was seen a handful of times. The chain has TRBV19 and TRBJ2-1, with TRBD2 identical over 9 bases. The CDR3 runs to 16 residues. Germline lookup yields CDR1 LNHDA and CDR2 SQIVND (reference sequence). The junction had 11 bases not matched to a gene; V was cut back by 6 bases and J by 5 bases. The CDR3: CASSRLGLALNNEQFF. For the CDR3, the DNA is TGTGCCAGTAGCAGATTGGGACTAGCTTTGAACAATGAGCAGTTCTTC.

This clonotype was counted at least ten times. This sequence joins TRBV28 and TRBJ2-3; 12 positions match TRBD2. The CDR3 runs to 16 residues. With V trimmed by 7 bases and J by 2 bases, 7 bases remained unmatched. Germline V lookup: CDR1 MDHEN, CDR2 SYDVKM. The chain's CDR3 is CASIDGLAGFTDTQYF. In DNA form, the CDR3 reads TGTGCCAGCATCGACGGACTAGCGGGATTCACAGATACGCAGTATTTT.

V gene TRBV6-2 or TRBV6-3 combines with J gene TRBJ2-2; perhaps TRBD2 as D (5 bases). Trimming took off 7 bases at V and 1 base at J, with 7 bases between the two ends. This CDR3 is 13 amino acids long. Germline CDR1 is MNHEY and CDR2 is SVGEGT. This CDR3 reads CASIAQNTGELFF. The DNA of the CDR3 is TGTGCCAGCATAGCGCAGAACACCGGGGAGCTGTTTTTT.

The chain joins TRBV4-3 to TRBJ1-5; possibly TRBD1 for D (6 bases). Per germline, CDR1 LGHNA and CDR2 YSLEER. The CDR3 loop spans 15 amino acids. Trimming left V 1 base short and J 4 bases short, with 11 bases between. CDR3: CASSQAFGQNQPQHF. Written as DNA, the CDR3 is TGCGCCAGCAGCCAAGCGTTTGGACAGAATCAGCCCCAGCATTTT.

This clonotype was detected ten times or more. The CDR3 nucleotides read TGTGCCAGCAGTTTCGCTTTTACTAGCGGGAGAGCGAACACCGGGGAGCTGTTTTTT. Its protein is CASSFAFTSGRANTGELFF. The rearrangement uses TRBV12-3 or TRBV12-4 and TRBJ2-2, with TRBD2 identical over 11 bases. J was trimmed by 0 bases and V by 3 bases; bases with no gene match: 9. The CDR3 totals 19 residues.

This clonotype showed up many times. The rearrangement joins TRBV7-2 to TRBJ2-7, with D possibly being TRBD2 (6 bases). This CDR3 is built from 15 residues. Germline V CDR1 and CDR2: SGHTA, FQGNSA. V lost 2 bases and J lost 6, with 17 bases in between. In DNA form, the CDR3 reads TGTGCCAGCAGCTTAATGTCGGGAGTTGCGCGCGAGCAGTACTTC. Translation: CASSLMSGVAREQYF.

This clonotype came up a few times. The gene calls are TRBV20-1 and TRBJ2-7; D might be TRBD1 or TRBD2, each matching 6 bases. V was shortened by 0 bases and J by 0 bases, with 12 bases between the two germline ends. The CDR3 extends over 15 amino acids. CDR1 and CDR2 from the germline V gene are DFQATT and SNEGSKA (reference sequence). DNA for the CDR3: TGCAGTGCTAGAGATCAAGGGGGGAACTCCTACGAGCAGTACTTC. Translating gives CSARDQGGNSYEQYF.

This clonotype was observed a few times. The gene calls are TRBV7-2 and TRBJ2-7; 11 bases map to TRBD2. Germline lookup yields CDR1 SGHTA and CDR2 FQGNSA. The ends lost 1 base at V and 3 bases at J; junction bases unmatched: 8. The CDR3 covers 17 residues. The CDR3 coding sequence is TGTGCCAGCAGCTTAGGGGGGACTAGCGGAGTCTTCTACGAGCAGTACGTC. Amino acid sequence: CASSLGGTSGVFYEQYV.

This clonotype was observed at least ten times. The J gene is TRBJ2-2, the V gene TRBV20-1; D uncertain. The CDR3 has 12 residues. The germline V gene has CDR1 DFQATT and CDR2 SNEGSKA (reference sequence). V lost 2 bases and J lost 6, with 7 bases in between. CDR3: CSARLISGELFF. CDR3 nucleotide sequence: TGCAGTGCTAGACTTATATCCGGGGAGCTGTTTTTT.

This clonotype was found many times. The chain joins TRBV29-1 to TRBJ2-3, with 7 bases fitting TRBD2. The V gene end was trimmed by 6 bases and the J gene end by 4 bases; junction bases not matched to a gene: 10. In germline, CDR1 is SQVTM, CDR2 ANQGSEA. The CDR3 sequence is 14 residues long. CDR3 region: CSVERDEGPDTQYF. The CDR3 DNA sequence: TGCAGCGTAGAGCGGGACGAGGGGCCAGATACGCAGTATTTT.

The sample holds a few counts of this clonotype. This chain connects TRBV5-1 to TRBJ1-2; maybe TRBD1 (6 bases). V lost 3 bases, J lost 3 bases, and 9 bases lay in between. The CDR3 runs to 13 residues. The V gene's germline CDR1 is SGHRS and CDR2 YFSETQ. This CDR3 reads CASSSRTDYGYTF. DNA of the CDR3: TGCGCCAGCAGCTCCCGGACAGACTATGGCTACACCTTC.

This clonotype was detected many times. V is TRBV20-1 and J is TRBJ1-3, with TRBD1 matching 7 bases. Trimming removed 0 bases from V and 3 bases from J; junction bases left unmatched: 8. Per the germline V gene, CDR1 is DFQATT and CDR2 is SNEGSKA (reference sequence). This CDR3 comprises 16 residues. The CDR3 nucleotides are TGCAGTGCTAGAGATACGGCAGGGGGAAATGGAAACACCATATATTTT. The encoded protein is CSARDTAGGNGNTIYF.

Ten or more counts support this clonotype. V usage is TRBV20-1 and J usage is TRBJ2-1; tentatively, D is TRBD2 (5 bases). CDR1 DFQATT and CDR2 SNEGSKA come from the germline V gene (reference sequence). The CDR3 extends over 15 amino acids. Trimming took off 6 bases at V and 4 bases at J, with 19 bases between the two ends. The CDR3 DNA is TGCAGTGCCCCGGATACGACCGGCGGGTACAATGAGCAGTTCTTC. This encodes CSAPDTTGGYNEQFF.

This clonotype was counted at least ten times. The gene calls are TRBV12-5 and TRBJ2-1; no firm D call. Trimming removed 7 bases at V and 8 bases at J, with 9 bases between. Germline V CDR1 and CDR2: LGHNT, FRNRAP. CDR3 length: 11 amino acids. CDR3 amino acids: CASAKVHEQFF. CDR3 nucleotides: TGTGCTAGTGCTAAAGTCCATGAGCAGTTCTTC.

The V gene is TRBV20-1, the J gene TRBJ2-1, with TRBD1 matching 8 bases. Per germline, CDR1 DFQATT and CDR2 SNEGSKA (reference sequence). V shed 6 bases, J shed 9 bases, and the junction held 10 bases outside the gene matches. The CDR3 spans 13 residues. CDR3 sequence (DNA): TGCAGTGCCCCCCGGACAGGGTCGGGTGAGCAGTTCTTC. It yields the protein CSAPRTGSGEQFF.

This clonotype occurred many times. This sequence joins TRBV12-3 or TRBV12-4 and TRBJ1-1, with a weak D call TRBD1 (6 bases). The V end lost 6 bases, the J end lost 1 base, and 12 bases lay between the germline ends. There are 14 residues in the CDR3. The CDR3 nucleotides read TGTGCCAGCAGACTACAGGGCGGGAACACTGAAGCTTTCTTT. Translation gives CASRLQGGNTEAFF.

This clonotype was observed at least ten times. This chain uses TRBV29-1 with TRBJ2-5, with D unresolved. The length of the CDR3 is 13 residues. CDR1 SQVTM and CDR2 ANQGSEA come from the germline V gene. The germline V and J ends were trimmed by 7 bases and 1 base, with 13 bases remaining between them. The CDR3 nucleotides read TGCAGCGCACGAGGTGATTTCCAAGAGACCCAGTACTTC. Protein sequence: CSARGDFQETQYF.

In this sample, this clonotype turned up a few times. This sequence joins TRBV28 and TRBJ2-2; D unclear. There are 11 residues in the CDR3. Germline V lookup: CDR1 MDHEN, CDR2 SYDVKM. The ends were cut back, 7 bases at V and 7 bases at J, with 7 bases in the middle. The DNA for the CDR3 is TGTGCCAGCAAAGGAATCGGGGAGCTGTTTTTT. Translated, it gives CASKGIGELFF. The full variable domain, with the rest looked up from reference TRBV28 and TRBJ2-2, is DVKVTQSSRYLVKRTGEKVFLECVQDMDHENMFWYRQDPGLGLRLIYFSYDVKMKEKGDIPEGYSVSREKKERFSLILESASTNQTSMYLCASKGIGELFFGEGSRLTVL.

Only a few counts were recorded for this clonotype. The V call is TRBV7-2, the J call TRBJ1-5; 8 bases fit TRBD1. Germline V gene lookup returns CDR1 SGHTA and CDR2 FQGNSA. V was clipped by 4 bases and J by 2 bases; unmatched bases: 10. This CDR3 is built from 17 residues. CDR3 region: CASSSTFDRGGNQPQHF. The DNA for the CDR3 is TGTGCCAGCAGCTCGACCTTCGACAGGGGAGGCAATCAGCCCCAGCATTTT.

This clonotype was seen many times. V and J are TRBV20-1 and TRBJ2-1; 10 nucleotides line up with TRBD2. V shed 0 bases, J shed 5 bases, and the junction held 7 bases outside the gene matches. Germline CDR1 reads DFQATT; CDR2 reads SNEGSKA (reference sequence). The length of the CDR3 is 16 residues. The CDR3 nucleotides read TGCAGTGCTAGAGAGTTAACTAGCGGGACTGACAATGAGCAGTTCTTC. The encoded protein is CSARELTSGTDNEQFF.

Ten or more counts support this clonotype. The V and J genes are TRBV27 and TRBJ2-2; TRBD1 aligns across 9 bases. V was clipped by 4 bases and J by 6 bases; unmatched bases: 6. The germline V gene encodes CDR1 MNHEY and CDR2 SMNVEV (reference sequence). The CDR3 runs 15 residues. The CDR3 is CASSSRTGVSGELFF. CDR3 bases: TGTGCCAGCAGTTCCCGGACAGGGGTGTCCGGGGAGCTGTTTTTT.

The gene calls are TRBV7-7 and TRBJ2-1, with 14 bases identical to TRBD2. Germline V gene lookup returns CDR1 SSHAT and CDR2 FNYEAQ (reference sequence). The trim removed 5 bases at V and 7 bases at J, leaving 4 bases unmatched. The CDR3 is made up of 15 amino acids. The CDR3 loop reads CASSVGLAGGNEQFF. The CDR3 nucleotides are TGTGCCAGCAGCGTCGGACTAGCGGGAGGTAATGAGCAGTTCTTC.

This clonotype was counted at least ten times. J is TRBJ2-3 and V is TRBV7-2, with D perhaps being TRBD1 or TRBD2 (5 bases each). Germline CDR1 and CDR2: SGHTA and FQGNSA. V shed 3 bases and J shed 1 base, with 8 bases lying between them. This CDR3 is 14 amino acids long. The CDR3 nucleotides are TGTGCCAGCAGCTTGTTGGGACGCACAGATACGCAGTATTTT. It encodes CASSLLGRTDTQYF.

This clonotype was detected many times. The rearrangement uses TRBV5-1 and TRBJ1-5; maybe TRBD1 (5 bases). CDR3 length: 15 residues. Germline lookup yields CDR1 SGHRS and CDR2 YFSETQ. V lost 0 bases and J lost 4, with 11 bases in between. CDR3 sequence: CASSLEAGPNQPQHF. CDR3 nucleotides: TGCGCCAGCAGCTTGGAAGCGGGGCCAAATCAGCCCCAGCATTTT.

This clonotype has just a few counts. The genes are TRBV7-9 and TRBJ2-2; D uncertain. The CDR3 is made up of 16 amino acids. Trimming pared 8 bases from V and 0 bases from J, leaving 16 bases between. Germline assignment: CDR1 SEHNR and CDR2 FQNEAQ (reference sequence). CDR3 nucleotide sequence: TGTGCCAGCCCAGTTCTAACGTACGCGAACACCGGGGAGCTGTTTTTT. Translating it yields CASPVLTYANTGELFF.